The clone carrying this T cell receptor beta chain was picked up a small number of times. Its antigen remains unknown. The germline gene is not matched at one end of the junction; a read error may be the cause. The data belong to a study of blood T cells in healthy people across ages. General study findings and limits: It was held that diversity estimates obtained from one million T cells represented underestimates. Naive and antigen-experienced cells were not separated, limiting conclusive comparison.

For the second PCR, which ran for roughly 7 to 11 cycles, a sample-barcoded 5' primer and a J-beta primer mix were used. Each cDNA molecule was tagged by a template-switch adaptor that had 12 random nucleotides. TCRdb called the 5' RACE reads again in MiXCR, with one record for every CDR3 protein. The data show 630,000 or so distinct CDR3 sequences, approximately 30% seen once. It was around 10 milliliters of peripheral blood that were drawn from each donor. The sample taken for sequencing was blood. The clonotype was recovered from a woman aged 80 or older in good health.

In DNA form, the CDR3 reads TGTGCCAGCAGCGTAGTAAGCGCGAACACCGGGGAGCGGTTTTTT. Translated, it gives CASSVVSANTGERFF. This chain joins TRBV9 and TRBJ2-2; weak D call: TRBD2 (5 bases). Germline CDR1 reads SGDLS; CDR2 reads YYNGEE. This CDR3 has 15 amino acids.